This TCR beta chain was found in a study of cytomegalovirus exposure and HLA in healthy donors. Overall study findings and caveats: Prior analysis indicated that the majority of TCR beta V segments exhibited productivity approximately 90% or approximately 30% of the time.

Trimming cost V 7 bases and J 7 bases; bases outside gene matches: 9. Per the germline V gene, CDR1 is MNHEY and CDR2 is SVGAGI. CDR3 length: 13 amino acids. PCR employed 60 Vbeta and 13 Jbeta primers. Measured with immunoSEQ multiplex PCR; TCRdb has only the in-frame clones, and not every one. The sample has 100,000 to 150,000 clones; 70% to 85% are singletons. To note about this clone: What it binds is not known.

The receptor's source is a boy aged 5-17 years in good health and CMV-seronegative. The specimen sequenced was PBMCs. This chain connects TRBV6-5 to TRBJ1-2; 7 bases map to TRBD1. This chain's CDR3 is CASIPPGGGGYTF. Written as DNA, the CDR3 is TGTGCCAGCATTCCCCCAGGGGGAGGTGGCTACACCTTC.